This entry concerns a single T cell receptor (beta chain). The CDR3 contains 15 residues. Germline V gives CDR1 SGHTA, CDR2 FQGNSA. The data belong to a study of tumor-infiltrating lymphocytes in oesophageal squamous cell carcinoma. TCRdb re-derived calls from the PCR reads in MiXCR, one entry per CDR3 protein. This table has approximately 12,000 distinct CDR3 sequences, 55% appearing once. The material sequenced was esophageal tumor tissue. This rearrangement joins TRBV7-2 to TRBJ2-1, with 12 bases identical to TRBD2. Matching the DNA end better, TRBJ2-7 makes the J call doubtful. The clonotype originates from a female donor with esophageal squamous cell carcinoma. The CDR3 bases are TGTGCCAGCAGCACCCGACTAGCGGGAGCCTACGAGCAGTACTTC. Translation: CASSTRLAGAYEQYF.